This TCR beta chain was sequenced for a study of metastatic and nonmetastatic thyroid tumors. Patients underwent thyroid surgery, and none had received any treatment before it. CDR1 SGDLS and CDR2 YYNGEE come from the germline V gene. V gave up 0 bases and J gave up 8 bases, with 12 bases separating them. The CDR3 is 14 residues long. Points on this clone: What it binds is not known. Other nucleotide sequences from this sample produce the same CDR3.

General study findings and limits: It was reported that TCR beta diversity was significantly higher in malignant thyroid tumors than benign nodules, in blood and tumor.

MiXCR was used by TCRdb to re-call the PCR reads. The repertoire holds 43,000 or so clones, about 22% seen once, with roughly 3.2% in the top ten. The sequence was obtained from a male donor with papillary thyroid cancer or a benign thyroid nodule (not recorded which). Some clones in this sample may be carry-over from other donors' samples. The rearrangement uses TRBV9 and TRBJ2-1; the D is unclear. Material: blood. The CDR3 bases are TGTGCCAGCAGCGTAGTATCAGGTGGGGATGAGCAGTTCTTC. It is translated as CASSVVSGGDEQFF.